The rows below give T cell receptor beta chains drawn from one sample of a study of OX40 agonist ivuxolimab in advanced cancers. Repertoires were generated with immunoSEQ multiplex PCR, while TCRdb's copy carries only in-frame clones and drops some. The sample consists of more than 60,000 clones, roughly nine tenths of them appearing once. The sample in question was CD4+ or CD8+ T cells sorted from blood, obtained in a trial of the OX40 agonist ivuxolimab. The receptors were gathered from an adult with an advanced solid tumor such as melanoma, head and neck, liver or kidney cancer. CDR3s include the opening cysteine and the closing phenylalanine or tryptophan. A D gene is named only where the DNA matches it firmly. Rows may omit the clone size; those that give it use once, few, many or a size class.

clone_size: .; d_call: .; j_call: TRBJ2-3; v_call: TRBV11-3; cdr3_nt: TGTGCCAGCAGCTTAGGTCAGGGCTACGGCACAGATACGCAGTATTTT; cdr3_aa: CASSLGQGYGTDTQYF
clone_size: .; d_call: TRBD2; j_call: TRBJ2-7; v_call: TRBV6-5; cdr3_nt: TGTGCCAGCAGTTACTCACTCAGCGGGAGGTACGAGCAGTACTTC; cdr3_aa: CASSYSLSGRYEQYF
clone_size: .; d_call: .; j_call: TRBJ1-1; v_call: TRBV6-1; cdr3_nt: TGTGCCAGCAGCCCGCGGGGCGCTGAAGCTTTCTTT; cdr3_aa: CASSPRGAEAFF
clone_size: .; d_call: .; j_call: TRBJ1-1; v_call: TRBV6-5; cdr3_nt: TGTGCCAGCAGTCAAGGTTCTGAAGCTTTCTTT; cdr3_aa: CASSQGSEAFF
clone_size: .; d_call: .; j_call: TRBJ2-2; v_call: TRBV7-9; cdr3_nt: TGTGCCAGCAGCAGACCGGGCCTAGTTAACACCGGGGAGCTGTTTTTT; cdr3_aa: CASSRPGLVNTGELFF
clone_size: .; d_call: .; j_call: TRBJ2-7; v_call: TRBV10-3; cdr3_nt: TGTGCCATCAGTGAGTCTTTGGACTACGAGCAGTACTTC; cdr3_aa: CAISESLDYEQYF
clone_size: .; d_call: TRBD1; j_call: TRBJ1-2; v_call: TRBV7-3; cdr3_nt: TGTGCCAGCAGCTTAAATGGACAGGCTGAGTATGGCTACACCTTC; cdr3_aa: CASSLNGQAEYGYTF
clone_size: once; d_call: .; j_call: TRBJ1-2; v_call: TRBV18; cdr3_nt: TGTGCCAGCTCACCACCGAGTTTAGGCGTTTATGGCTACACCTTC; cdr3_aa: CASSPPSLGVYGYTF
clone_size: once; d_call: TRBD1; j_call: TRBJ1-2; v_call: TRBV14; cdr3_nt: TGTGCCAGCAGACGGGACAGGGAGGCTGGCTACACCTTC; cdr3_aa: CASRRDREAGYTF
clone_size: .; d_call: .; j_call: TRBJ1-3; v_call: TRBV30; cdr3_nt: TGTGCCTGGAGTGTGGGGTTCGGCAGATCCTCTGGAAACACCATATATTTT; cdr3_aa: CAWSVGFGRSSGNTIYF
clone_size: .; d_call: .; j_call: TRBJ2-1; v_call: TRBV10-3; cdr3_nt: TGTGCCATCAGTGAGGCAAACCCAGCGTCTGAGCAGTTCTTC; cdr3_aa: CAISEANPASEQFF
clone_size: .; d_call: .; j_call: TRBJ1-2; v_call: TRBV18; cdr3_nt: TGTGCCAGCTCCTTCTACTCGGACAATAACTATGGCTACACCTTC; cdr3_aa: CASSFYSDNNYGYTF
clone_size: .; d_call: TRBD1; j_call: TRBJ2-4; v_call: TRBV7-9; cdr3_nt: TGTGCCAGCAGCTGGGACAGGGGGCTAGCCAAAAACATTCAGTACTTC; cdr3_aa: CASSWDRGLAKNIQYF
clone_size: .; d_call: .; j_call: TRBJ1-1; v_call: TRBV4-3; cdr3_nt: TGCGCCAGCAGCCAAGGAAAACAGATGAACACTGAAGCTTTCTTT; cdr3_aa: CASSQGKQMNTEAFF
clone_size: .; d_call: .; j_call: TRBJ2-7; v_call: TRBV19; cdr3_nt: TGTGCCAGTAGTATAGGAGGGCCCCCCTACGAGCAGTACTTC; cdr3_aa: CASSIGGPPYEQYF
clone_size: .; d_call: .; j_call: TRBJ2-1; v_call: TRBV14; cdr3_nt: TGTGCCAGCAGCCGCCGGGCCTACAATGAGCAGTTCTTC; cdr3_aa: CASSRRAYNEQFF
clone_size: .; d_call: .; j_call: TRBJ2-3; v_call: TRBV5-1; cdr3_nt: TGCGCCAGCAGCTTGGAGCTAGCCCCGCCAGATACGCAGTATTTT; cdr3_aa: CASSLELAPPDTQYF
clone_size: .; d_call: TRBD2; j_call: TRBJ2-3; v_call: TRBV7-9; cdr3_nt: TGTGCCAGCAGCTTAGAGGCGGGAGGGACAGATACGCAGTATTTT; cdr3_aa: CASSLEAGGTDTQYF
clone_size: .; d_call: .; j_call: TRBJ2-5; v_call: TRBV30; cdr3_nt: TGTGCCTGGAGATTGGGGGGCTGGGAGACCCAGTACTTC; cdr3_aa: CAWRLGGWETQYF
clone_size: .; d_call: .; j_call: TRBJ2-1; v_call: TRBV6-6; cdr3_nt: TGTGCCAGCAAAGCGGCCAGTCCTGGAGAGCAGTTCTTC; cdr3_aa: CASKAASPGEQFF
clone_size: .; d_call: .; j_call: TRBJ1-2; v_call: TRBV7-8; cdr3_nt: TGTGCCAGCAGCTTAGAGGGGAGTTTCTATGGCTACACCTTC; cdr3_aa: CASSLEGSFYGYTF
clone_size: .; d_call: TRBD1; j_call: TRBJ2-5; v_call: TRBV11-3; cdr3_nt: TGTGCCAGCAGCCCGGGACAGGGGCAAGAGACCCAGTACTTC; cdr3_aa: CASSPGQGQETQYF
clone_size: .; d_call: .; j_call: TRBJ1-1; v_call: TRBV6-6; cdr3_nt: TGTGCCAGCAGTTATGCGCTAATGAACACTGAAGCTTTCTTT; cdr3_aa: CASSYALMNTEAFF
clone_size: .; d_call: .; j_call: TRBJ2-3; v_call: TRBV2; cdr3_nt: TGTGCCAGCAGTGAATTGGGACTCACCTACACAGATACGCAGTATTTT; cdr3_aa: CASSELGLTYTDTQYF
clone_size: .; d_call: TRBD1; j_call: TRBJ2-7; v_call: TRBV6-6; cdr3_nt: TGTGCCATAGGACAGGGGGCCTACGAGCAGTACTTC; cdr3_aa: CAIGQGAYEQYF
clone_size: .; d_call: TRBD1; j_call: TRBJ1-5; v_call: TRBV19; cdr3_nt: TGTGCCAGTAGTATACTCGGACAGGGGTTAGGTCAGCCCCAGCATTTT; cdr3_aa: CASSILGQGLGQPQHF
clone_size: .; d_call: TRBD2; j_call: TRBJ2-3; v_call: TRBV4-2; cdr3_nt: TGTGCCAGCTGCAAACCCGGGACTAGCGGGAGGGAGGTAGATACGCAGTATTTT; cdr3_aa: CASCKPGTSGREVDTQYF
clone_size: .; d_call: .; j_call: TRBJ2-1; v_call: TRBV4-1; cdr3_nt: TGCGCCAGCAGCCAGGTCAACTTGGTCTCCTACAATGAGCAGTTCTTC; cdr3_aa: CASSQVNLVSYNEQFF
clone_size: .; d_call: .; j_call: TRBJ2-3; v_call: TRBV7-2; cdr3_nt: TGTGCCAGCAGCTCGGGGGACATAAGCACAGATACGCAGTATTTT; cdr3_aa: CASSSGDISTDTQYF
clone_size: .; d_call: .; j_call: TRBJ2-3; v_call: TRBV6-6; cdr3_nt: TGTGCCAGCAGTTACTCGAATAGTAGGCAGGATACGCAGTATTTT; cdr3_aa: CASSYSNSRQDTQYF
clone_size: .; d_call: .; j_call: TRBJ1-4; v_call: TRBV19; cdr3_nt: TGTGCCAGTAGTATAGATAACCTTGATGGTGAAAAACTGTTTTTT; cdr3_aa: CASSIDNLDGEKLFF
clone_size: .; d_call: TRBD2; j_call: TRBJ2-5; v_call: TRBV5-1; cdr3_nt: TGCGCCAGCAGCTTGTCGCCGGGAGGGGTAGAGACCCAGTACTTC; cdr3_aa: CASSLSPGGVETQYF
clone_size: .; d_call: TRBD1; j_call: TRBJ1-2; v_call: TRBV5-4; cdr3_nt: TGTGCCAGCAGCTTAGTACTGAGGGGGCGGGATGGCTACACCTTC; cdr3_aa: CASSLVLRGRDGYTF
clone_size: .; d_call: .; j_call: TRBJ2-7; v_call: TRBV20-1; cdr3_nt: TGCAGTGCTAGCGGGAGATACGAGCAGTACTTC; cdr3_aa: CSASGRYEQYF
clone_size: .; d_call: TRBD2; j_call: TRBJ2-5; v_call: TRBV29-1; cdr3_nt: TGCAGCGTCCTCGCGGGGGGTTACGGTGAGACCCAGTACTTC; cdr3_aa: CSVLAGGYGETQYF
clone_size: few; d_call: TRBD2; j_call: TRBJ2-2; v_call: TRBV27; cdr3_nt: TGTGCCAGCAGTTTAAATCTAGCGGGAGATCCCGGGGAGCTGTTTTTT; cdr3_aa: CASSLNLAGDPGELFF
clone_size: .; d_call: TRBD1; j_call: TRBJ2-1; v_call: TRBV7-9; cdr3_nt: TGTGCCAGCAGCCCCAAGTTTAGACAGGGGAATGAGCAGTTCTTC; cdr3_aa: CASSPKFRQGNEQFF
clone_size: .; d_call: TRBD1; j_call: TRBJ2-1; v_call: TRBV6-6; cdr3_nt: TGTGCCAGCCGTACAGGGGGCTCTGATGAGCAGTTCTTC; cdr3_aa: CASRTGGSDEQFF
clone_size: .; d_call: .; j_call: TRBJ2-1; v_call: TRBV6-5; cdr3_nt: TGTGCCAGCAGTTACTCGATCTTAAGGGGGGATGAGCAGTTCTTC; cdr3_aa: CASSYSILRGDEQFF
clone_size: .; d_call: TRBD1; j_call: TRBJ2-7; v_call: TRBV15; cdr3_nt: TGTGCCACCAGCAGAGACCGGGACAGGATTTACGAGCAGTACTTC; cdr3_aa: CATSRDRDRIYEQYF
clone_size: .; d_call: .; j_call: TRBJ2-2; v_call: TRBV5-1; cdr3_nt: TGCGCCAGCAGCACAAAGGGTACCGGGGAGCTGTTTTTT; cdr3_aa: CASSTKGTGELFF
clone_size: once; d_call: .; j_call: TRBJ1-3; v_call: TRBV29-1; cdr3_nt: TGCAGCGCCCTGAATCCTAACTCTGGAAACACCATATATTTT; cdr3_aa: CSALNPNSGNTIYF
clone_size: .; d_call: .; j_call: TRBJ1-1; v_call: TRBV5-1; cdr3_nt: TGCGCCAGCAGCTATGGGAACGGCGCTGAAGCTTTCTTT; cdr3_aa: CASSYGNGAEAFF